Each of the 31 T cell receptor beta chains below was sequenced from the same sample in a study of T cells in localized non-small cell lung cancer. Only in-frame clones appear in the TCRdb table, and some are missing; sequencing was by immunoSEQ multiplex PCR. The top ten hold about 1% of the sample, which has approximately 25,000 clones, 90% seen once. Sequenced here: peripheral blood, sampled before any cancer treatment. Source of these receptors: a woman aged 40-69 years with stage I lung adenocarcinoma.

This clone has more than one count but fewer than ten. In DNA form, the CDR3 reads TGTGCCATCAGTGAGTCCCAGGACCTAAACACTGAAGCTTTCTTT. It encodes CAISESQDLNTEAFF. This sequence joins TRBV10-3 and TRBJ1-1; no reliable D call. Deletions cut 0 bases from V and 2 bases from J, with 10 bases between. Germline assignment: CDR1 ENHRY and CDR2 SYGVKD. The CDR3 has 15 amino acids.

The V call is TRBV19, the J call TRBJ2-7, with a possible D match to TRBD1 (5 bases). Germline CDR1 LNHDA, CDR2 SQIVND (reference sequence). The germline V and J ends were trimmed by 6 bases and 3 bases, with 9 bases remaining between them. CDR3 length: 12 amino acids. The CDR3 DNA reads as TGTGCCAGTAGAGACCAGGGCTACGAGCAGTACTTC. Protein sequence: CASRDQGYEQYF.

The rearrangement uses TRBV6-6 and TRBJ2-7; D remains ambiguous. The germline V and J ends were trimmed by 0 bases and 2 bases, with 8 bases remaining between them. Germline V gives CDR1 MNHNY, CDR2 SVGAGI (reference sequence). This CDR3 comprises 14 residues. The CDR3 nucleotides are TGTGCCAGCAGTTACTCCGGATCCACCTACGAGCAGTACTTC. This gives the protein CASSYSGSTYEQYF.

The rearrangement links TRBV19 to TRBJ2-1, with D perhaps assigned TRBD1 or TRBD2 (5 bases each). The germline V gene encodes CDR1 LNHDA and CDR2 SQIVND (reference sequence). Trimming took 5 bases from V and 0 from J, leaving 14 bases between them. The CDR3 totals 16 residues. Written as DNA, the CDR3 is TGTGCCAGTAGTCGAGGGGTTATAAACTCCTACAATGAGCAGTTCTTC. It is translated as CASSRGVINSYNEQFF.

The J gene is TRBJ1-4, the V gene TRBV5-6; the match to TRBD1 covers 10 bases. Germline V gene sequence: CDR1 SGHDT, CDR2 YYEEEE. The CDR3 has 18 residues. The V and J ends lost 3 bases and 7 bases, in that order; junction bases with no gene match: 15. The CDR3 loop is CASSSQGTGALNGEKLFF. In DNA, the CDR3 is TGTGCCAGCAGCTCCCAGGGGACAGGGGCCCTCAATGGTGAAAAACTGTTTTTT.

The J gene is TRBJ1-5, the V gene TRBV30; tentative D call: TRBD1 (5 bases). Germline CDR1 GTSNPN, CDR2 SVGIG (reference sequence). This CDR3 is built from 13 residues. V was shortened by 3 bases and J by 4 bases, with 10 bases between the two germline ends. CDR3 sequence: CAWSRDLNQPQHF. DNA for the CDR3: TGTGCCTGGAGCAGGGACCTGAATCAGCCCCAGCATTTT.

V usage is TRBV30 and J usage is TRBJ2-7; possibly TRBD1 for D (6 bases). CDR1 GTSNPN and CDR2 SVGIG come from the germline V gene (reference sequence). The CDR3 sequence is 13 residues long. The V and J ends lost 5 bases and 0 bases respectively, with 11 bases between them. The CDR3 DNA reads TGTGCCTGGGCCATGGACAGCTCCTACGAGCAGTACTTC. Residues: CAWAMDSSYEQYF.

This chain connects TRBV28 to TRBJ1-2; no clear D. The CDR3 spans 15 residues. V lost 4 bases, J lost 5 bases, and 17 bases lay in between. Germline CDR1 and CDR2: MDHEN and SYDVKM. CDR3 sequence: CASSSPDPRSYGYTF. The CDR3 coding sequence is TGTGCCAGCAGTTCCCCCGACCCACGCTCTTATGGCTACACCTTC.

This sequence joins TRBV2 and TRBJ1-2; the match to TRBD1 covers 8 bases. The CDR3 has 14 residues. V lost 2 bases, J lost 5 bases, and 4 bases stayed unmatched. The germline V gene encodes CDR1 SNHLY and CDR2 FYNNEI. CDR3 loop: CASSESQGVYGYTF. CDR3 in DNA: TGTGCCAGCAGTGAATCACAGGGGGTGTATGGCTACACCTTC.

In DNA, the CDR3 is TGTGCCAGCAGCCAAGAAGGACCTAGCGGGGGCTACGAGCAGTACTTC. This translates into CASSQEGPSGGYEQYF. The rearrangement joins TRBV14 to TRBJ2-7; TRBD2 aligns across 10 bases. Germline CDR1 and CDR2: SGHDN and FVKESK. V was pared by 0 bases and J by 3 bases, with 5 bases of the junction left unmatched. This CDR3 spans 16 amino acids. Full variable domain (outside the CDR3, taken from reference TRBV14 and TRBJ2-7): EAGVTQFPSHSVIEKGQTVTLRCDPISGHDNLYWYRRVMGKEIKFLLHFVKESKQDESGMPNNRFLAERTGGTYSTLKVQPAELEDSGVYFCASSQEGPSGGYEQYFGPGTRLTVT.

This chain joins TRBV6-5 and TRBJ1-1; perhaps TRBD1 as D (6 bases). Per the germline V gene, CDR1 is MNHEY and CDR2 is SVGAGI. With 4 bases removed from V and 5 bases from J, the gap between germline ends came to 17 bases. The CDR3 loop spans 15 amino acids. CDR3 region: CASSLVTRGRTEAFF. The CDR3 region has the DNA TGTGCCAGCAGTTTGGTAACACGGGGGCGTACTGAAGCTTTCTTT.

The chain joins TRBV7-9 to TRBJ2-3; D is unclear. CDR3 length: 14 amino acids. Between the trimmed V and J ends, which lost 1 base and 3 bases, there was a span of 8 bases. Germline lookup yields CDR1 SEHNR and CDR2 FQNEAQ (reference sequence). In DNA, the CDR3 is TGTGCCAGCAGCTTAGTCGGTTCAACAGATACGCAGTATTTT. Protein: CASSLVGSTDTQYF. The full variable domain, completed using reference TRBV7-9 and TRBJ2-3, is DTGVSQNPRHKITKRGQNVTFRCDPISEHNRLYWYRQTLGQGPEFLTYFQNEAQLEKSRLLSDRFSAERPKGSFSTLEIQRTEQGDSAMYLCASSLVGSTDTQYFGPGTRLTVL.

The rearrangement uses TRBV4-1 and TRBJ1-2, with 8 bases fitting TRBD1. The V segment lost 0 bases and the J segment 6 bases; nucleotides outside the gene matches: 6. Per the germline V gene, CDR1 is MGHRA and CDR2 is YSYEKL. The CDR3 is made up of 15 amino acids. The CDR3 region is CASSQEYQGAHGYTF. CDR3 nucleotides: TGCGCCAGCAGCCAAGAATACCAGGGGGCCCATGGCTACACCTTC.

The V and J genes are TRBV18 and TRBJ2-7, with TRBD1 matching 9 bases. CDR3 length equals 16 residues. Germline V gene data show CDR1 as KGHSH and CDR2 as LQKENI. Trimming took 5 bases from V and 2 from J; bases not matched to a gene: 10. CDR3 protein: CASSSTGTGYTYEQYF. CDR3 coding DNA: TGTGCCAGCTCATCAACCGGGACAGGGTATACCTACGAGCAGTACTTC.

This clone was detected once. This sequence joins TRBV7-3 and TRBJ2-1; TRBD1 matches at 9 bases. The CDR3 runs to 16 residues. Germline-derived CDR1 and CDR2 are SGHTA and FQGTGA. Trimming took 1 base from V and 4 from J; bases not matched to a gene: 5. The CDR3 DNA reads TGTGCCAGCAGCTTAATCGGGACAGGGCGTTACAATGAGCAGTTCTTC. Protein: CASSLIGTGRYNEQFF. Full variable domain (rest looked up from reference TRBV7-3 and TRBJ2-1): GAGVSQTPSNKVTEKGKYVELRCDPISGHTALYWYRQSLGQGPEFLIYFQGTGAADDSGLPNDRFFAVRPEGSVSTLKIQRTERGDSAVYLCASSLIGTGRYNEQFFGPGTRLTVL.

The chain uses TRBV6-5 and TRBJ2-5; tentatively, D is TRBD1 (6 bases). CDR1 and CDR2 (germline): MNHEY, SVGAGI. There are 13 residues in the CDR3. Trimming removed 2 bases at V and 2 bases at J, with 6 bases between. CDR3 region: CASSYQGQETQYF. DNA of the CDR3: TGTGCCAGCAGTTACCAGGGGCAAGAGACCCAGTACTTC.

The J gene is TRBJ2-7, the V gene TRBV5-1; 8 nucleotides agree with TRBD2. Looked up from germline, CDR1 is SGHRS and CDR2 is YFSETQ. The CDR3 is 15 amino acids. V was clipped by 4 bases and J by 6 bases; unmatched bases: 12. In DNA form, the CDR3 reads TGCGCCAGCAGCGGACGGGGGGGCGCATTGGGCGAGCAGTACTTC. Translation: CASSGRGGALGEQYF.

The V and J genes are TRBV18 and TRBJ2-1; the D gene is possibly TRBD1 (6 bases). This CDR3 comprises 14 residues. Germline CDR1 is KGHSH and CDR2 is LQKENI. V was pared by 3 bases and J by 10 bases, with 16 bases between. As DNA, the CDR3 is TGTGCCAGCTCACCTCTCAGGGGCGAGGGGGAGCAGTTCTTC. Translated, it gives CASSPLRGEGEQFF.

This clone was seen only once. V and J are TRBV4-3 and TRBJ1-1; 7 nucleotides agree with TRBD1. With V trimmed by 0 bases and J by 4 bases, 5 bases remained unmatched. This CDR3 is 15 amino acids long. The germline CDR1 and CDR2 sequences are LGHNA and YSLEER. The CDR3 nucleotides read TGCGCCAGCAGCCAAGATCAGGGGGTGGCCACTGAAGCTTTCTTT. Translating it yields CASSQDQGVATEAFF.

The rearrangement joins TRBV18 to TRBJ2-3, with D perhaps TRBD1 or TRBD2 (5 bases each). Trimming pared 3 bases from V and 6 bases from J, leaving 10 bases between. The CDR3 runs to 13 residues. The V gene's germline CDR1 is KGHSH and CDR2 LQKENI. DNA of the CDR3: TGTGCCAGCTCACCCGGGGCCCTTGATACGCAGTATTTT. The encoded protein is CASSPGALDTQYF.

The V call is TRBV7-2, the J call TRBJ2-1, with a weak D call TRBD2 (5 bases). V was clipped by 4 bases and J by 7 bases, with 20 bases between them. This CDR3 has 16 residues. Germline loops: CDR1 SGHTA, CDR2 FQGNSA. The CDR3 region has the DNA TGTGCCAGCAGCTCAGGAGGTCCCCTAGGGTGGAATGAGCAGTTCTTC. It translates to CASSSGGPLGWNEQFF.

This rearrangement joins TRBV7-6 to TRBJ1-1, with unresolved D. Germline-derived CDR1 and CDR2 are SGHVS and FNYEAQ. CDR3 length equals 12 residues. V was pared by 4 bases and J by 4 bases, with 7 bases between. The CDR3 coding sequence is TGTGCCAGCAGCTCAGGTCGCACTGAAGCTTTCTTT. Translation gives CASSSGRTEAFF.

This rearrangement joins TRBV30 to TRBJ1-6, with D unresolved. Germline V lookup: CDR1 GTSNPN, CDR2 SVGIG (reference sequence). The CDR3 contains 16 residues. Trimming left V 4 bases short and J 0 bases short, with 13 bases between. The CDR3 sequence is CAWTIRGSSYNSPLHF. The CDR3 nucleotides read TGTGCCTGGACCATCCGAGGGAGCTCCTATAATTCACCCCTCCACTTT.

This chain connects TRBV6-1 to TRBJ1-2; 10 bases fit TRBD1. The CDR3 length is 14 residues. Trimming cost V 6 bases and J 2 bases; bases outside gene matches: 3. Germline-derived CDR1 and CDR2 are MNHNS and SASEGT. CDR3 sequence: CASRTGGMNYGYTF. The CDR3 nucleotides read TGTGCCAGCAGGACAGGGGGCATGAACTATGGCTACACCTTC.

J is TRBJ1-5 and V is TRBV6-5; no clear D gene. V lost 0 bases, J lost 7 bases, and 7 bases lay in between. From germline, CDR1 is MNHEY and CDR2 SVGAGI. CDR3 length equals 13 residues. The CDR3 sequence: CASSYSTSQPQHF. The DNA of the CDR3 is TGTGCCAGCAGTTACTCGACATCACAGCCCCAGCATTTT.

This rearrangement joins TRBV5-1 to TRBJ2-4; 12 nucleotides align to TRBD2. The V gene end was trimmed by 4 bases and the J gene end by 5 bases; junction bases not matched to a gene: 16. Germline loops: CDR1 SGHRS, CDR2 YFSETQ. The CDR3 consists of 19 residues. The CDR3 sequence: CASSASGTSGLQGQNIQYF. The DNA of the CDR3 is TGCGCCAGCAGCGCCTCCGGGACTAGCGGGTTACAGGGCCAAAACATTCAGTACTTC.

The chain uses TRBV11-2 and TRBJ2-7, with 11 positions matching TRBD2. The V gene's germline CDR1 is SGHAT and CDR2 FQNNGV. V dropped 1 base and J dropped 3; count of bases not matched to a gene: 2. This CDR3 comprises 15 residues. The CDR3 nucleotides are TGTGCCAGCAGCTTAGGGACTAGCGGGCTCTACGAGCAGTACTTC. Protein sequence: CASSLGTSGLYEQYF.

CDR3 region: CASTIGPSSTDTQYF. For the CDR3, the DNA is TGTGCCAGCACCATCGGGCCATCTAGCACAGATACGCAGTATTTT. V usage is TRBV14 and J usage is TRBJ2-3, with D uncertain. V shed 7 bases and J shed 0 bases, with 14 bases lying between them. The germline gives CDR1 SGHDN, CDR2 FVKESK. This CDR3 comprises 15 residues. Drawing the rest from reference TRBV14 and TRBJ2-3, the complete variable domain is EAGVTQFPSHSVIEKGQTVTLRCDPISGHDNLYWYRRVMGKEIKFLLHFVKESKQDESGMPNNRFLAERTGGTYSTLKVQPAELEDSGVYFCASTIGPSSTDTQYFGPGTRLTVL.

The chain is built from TRBV18 and TRBJ1-1; weak D call: TRBD1 (5 bases). The V end was cut by 3 bases, the J end by 1 base, with 15 bases between. Germline V gives CDR1 KGHSH, CDR2 LQKENI. The length of the CDR3 is 16 residues. The CDR3 sequence is CASSPRGMGENTEAFF. The CDR3 DNA reads as TGTGCCAGCTCACCTAGGGGAATGGGCGAGAACACTGAAGCTTTCTTT.

This chain joins TRBV27 and TRBJ1-1; tentative D call: TRBD1 (6 bases). CDR1 and CDR2 from the germline V gene are MNHEY and SMNVEV (reference sequence). The CDR3 contains 14 residues. Deletions cut 8 bases from V and 4 bases from J, with 17 bases between. CDR3 in amino acids: CASLLRGGGTEAFF. The DNA of the CDR3 is TGTGCCAGCCTCCTCCGAGGGGGGGGCACTGAAGCTTTCTTT.

This chain uses TRBV11-2 with TRBJ2-2; no definite D call. Looked up from germline, CDR1 is SGHAT and CDR2 is FQNNGV. This CDR3 comprises 13 residues. V lost 4 bases to trimming and J lost 6 bases, with 9 bases between them. CDR3 in DNA: TGTGCCAGCAGCTCGGGCCGCTCCGGGGAGCTGTTTTTT. Translated, it gives CASSSGRSGELFF.